This T cell receptor (beta chain) is from a study of blood T cells in healthy people across ages. Study-level background: Capture by template switching was about one barcoded beta molecule per two T cells. Points from the study as a whole: Compared with aged donors, long-lived donors showed fewer expanded clones, suggesting selection.

There are 16 residues in the CDR3. Looked up from germline, CDR1 is GTSNPN and CDR2 is SVGIG (reference sequence). V was cut by 3 bases and J by 6 bases, with 24 bases left in between. Alongside a J-beta primer mix, a sample-barcoded 5' primer served in a second PCR lasting roughly 6 to 12 cycles. Each cDNA was tagged by a template-switch adaptor containing 12 random nucleotides. TCRdb redid the calling of the 5' RACE reads with MiXCR, one entry per CDR3 protein. In the table there are about 570,000 distinct CDR3 sequences, approximately 26% of which are singletons. There are a few counts of this clonotype. The antigen is unknown. These data were also filed under a second study, of T cells of mothers and their children. In that study: An overlap that was slightly higher, though non-significant, was seen in related mother-child pairs versus unrelated pairs.

The chain links TRBV30 to TRBJ2-7; TRBD1 is a possible D gene (8 bases). This clonotype was sampled from a boy aged 2-15 years in good health. Material: blood. The CDR3 sequence: CAWSPGGGQGWSEQYF. The CDR3, as DNA: TGTGCCTGGAGCCCGGGGGGAGGACAGGGTTGGTCCGAGCAGTACTTC. Complete variable domain (other parts from reference TRBV30 and TRBJ2-7): SQTIHQWPATLVQPVGSPLSLECTVEGTSNPNLYWYRQAAGRGLQLLFYSVGIGQISSEVPQNLSASRPQDRQFILSSKKLLLSDSGFYLCAWSPGGGQGWSEQYFGPGTRLTVT.